These 18 T cell receptor beta chains were sequenced from one sample in a study of shared clonotypes between healthy human individuals. Clones were sequenced by immunoSEQ multiplex PCR, and TCRdb holds only the in-frame ones, with some missing. The data contain about a million clones, around 76% of them singletons. The source material was memory CD4+ T cells sorted from blood. Subset described: CD45RA-negative fraction. These receptor sequences come from a man aged 18-30 years in good health.

The chain links TRBV10-3 to TRBJ2-2, with 7 bases aligning to TRBD1. The germline V gene encodes CDR1 ENHRY and CDR2 SYGVKD. V lost 3 bases to trimming and J lost 2 bases; unmatched junction nucleotides: 3. There are 15 residues in the CDR3. The CDR3 DNA follows: TGTGCCATCAGTGATAGGGGGCGAAACACCGGGGAGCTGTTTTTT. It yields the protein CAISDRGRNTGELFF.

The rearrangement uses TRBV5-6 and TRBJ1-1, with a tentative D call TRBD1 (5 bases). The V gene's germline CDR1 is SGHDT and CDR2 YYEEEE. This CDR3 contains 14 residues. V was trimmed by 0 bases and J by 10 bases, leaving 16 bases between them. In DNA, the CDR3 is TGTGCCAGCAGCTTGGCAGGCACGCCTGGGGGAGCTTTCTTT. This gives the protein CASSLAGTPGGAFF.

The rearrangement links TRBV10-1 to TRBJ1-1; the D gene is possibly TRBD1 (6 bases). CDR1 is WNHNN and CDR2 is SYGVQD in the germline V gene (reference sequence). The CDR3 runs to 13 residues. Trimming took off 7 bases at V and 5 bases at J, with 14 bases between the two ends. The CDR3 DNA follows: TGCGCCAGCAATTCCCATCAGGGGACTGAAGCTTTCTTT. It yields the protein CASNSHQGTEAFF.

The V and J genes are TRBV5-1 and TRBJ1-2, with D maybe TRBD1 (6 bases). CDR3 length: 17 amino acids. Germline V gene lookup returns CDR1 SGHRS and CDR2 YFSETQ. V shed 0 bases and J shed 0 bases, with 15 bases lying between them. The CDR3 bases are TGCGCCAGCAGCTTGGCCTATGGCCCAGGGGCTAACTATGGCTACACCTTC. This sequence encodes CASSLAYGPGANYGYTF.

The table lists this clone with many counts. V is TRBV5-1 and J is TRBJ2-3, with TRBD2 matching over 7 bases. The CDR3 length is 18 residues. V lost 5 bases, J lost 4 bases, and 19 bases stayed unmatched. Germline loops: CDR1 SGHRS, CDR2 YFSETQ. CDR3 nucleotide sequence: TGCGCCAGCAGTCCCCACCTGGCGGGAGTAGGAGGGGCAGATACGCAGTATTTT. This encodes CASSPHLAGVGGADTQYF.

Comment on this clone: Other nucleotide sequences in the sample specify the same CDR3. The V gene is TRBV30, the J gene TRBJ1-5; maybe TRBD1 (5 bases). The V end was cut by 0 bases, the J end by 6 bases, with 12 bases between. The CDR3 runs to 14 residues. Germline CDR1 is GTSNPN and CDR2 is SVGIG (reference sequence). DNA of the CDR3: TGTGCCTGGAGTGTATCAGGGAGAGGTCAGCCCCAGCATTTT. Translating it yields CAWSVSGRGQPQHF.

This clone occurred a few times. V is TRBV30 and J is TRBJ2-7; D may be TRBD2 (6 bases). The V gene's germline CDR1 is GTSNPN and CDR2 SVGIG (reference sequence). The CDR3 extends over 12 amino acids. Trimming stripped 8 bases from V and 7 bases from J, with 18 bases between. Here the CDR3 reads CAGGLGVGEQYF. As DNA, the CDR3 is TGTGCCGGAGGGTTAGGGGTGGGAGAGCAGTACTTC.

J is TRBJ2-1 and V is TRBV10-1; D may correspond to TRBD1 or TRBD2 (5 bases each). Germline V lookup: CDR1 WNHNN, CDR2 SYGVQD (reference sequence). This CDR3 has 13 residues. V gave up 4 bases and J gave up 8 bases, with 12 bases separating them. The CDR3 region has the DNA TGCGCCAGCAGTGCTAGACAGAGGGATGAGCAGTTCTTC. It yields the protein CASSARQRDEQFF.

CDR3 bases: TGTGCCAGCAGCCGTTGGGGTATCGAAAAACTGTTTTTT. This gives the protein CASSRWGIEKLFF. The V gene is TRBV5-6, the J gene TRBJ1-4; D gene uncertain. The CDR3 runs 13 residues. Trimming shortened V by 4 bases and J by 8 bases, and 12 bases separated the two germline ends. Germline V CDR1 and CDR2: SGHDT, YYEEEE.

The rearrangement joins TRBV6-1 to TRBJ1-5; D is perhaps TRBD1 (5 bases). V gave up 11 bases and J gave up 0 bases, with 14 bases separating them. The CDR3 is 14 amino acids. The germline gives CDR1 MNHNS, CDR2 SASEGT. The CDR3 sequence: CACNGGDSNQPQHF. DNA of the CDR3: TGTGCCTGCAACGGGGGAGATAGCAATCAGCCCCAGCATTTT.

The chain recombines TRBV28 with TRBJ1-3; 7 bases map to TRBD1. The CDR3 spans 17 residues. Germline loops: CDR1 MDHEN, CDR2 SYDVKM. V was pared by 10 bases and J by 0 bases, with 15 bases of the junction left unmatched. CDR3 region: CATAGQPVSISGNTIYF. The CDR3 DNA sequence: TGTGCCACCGCGGGACAGCCGGTTAGCATCTCTGGAAACACCATATATTTT.

The chain recombines TRBV7-3 with TRBJ1-5; unclear D gene. V lost 5 bases to trimming and J lost 8 bases, with 13 bases between them. Germline V gene sequence: CDR1 SGHTA, CDR2 FQGTGA. This CDR3 is built from 13 residues. CDR3 nucleotide sequence: TGTGCCAGCAGCCCCACGGGAGCTGAGCCCCAGCATTTT. Its protein product is CASSPTGAEPQHF. Complete variable domain (other parts from reference TRBV7-3 and TRBJ1-5): GAGVSQTPSNKVTEKGKYVELRCDPISGHTALYWYRQSLGQGPEFLIYFQGTGAADDSGLPNDRFFAVRPEGSVSTLKIQRTERGDSAVYLCASSPTGAEPQHFGDGTRLSIL.

DNA for the CDR3: TGTGCCAGCAGTGATTTGTCGGGACTAGCTGCCGGGGAGCTGTTTTTT. Translating it yields CASSDLSGLAAGELFF. The V and J genes are TRBV6-1 and TRBJ2-2, with TRBD2 matching over 9 bases. V lost 3 bases, J lost 6 bases, and 8 bases stayed unmatched. In germline, CDR1 is MNHNS, CDR2 SASEGT. The CDR3 spans 16 residues.

The V call is TRBV7-2, the J call TRBJ2-1, with D unclear. V shed 3 bases and J shed 10 bases, with 10 bases lying between them. CDR3 length: 12 residues. Per the germline V gene, CDR1 is SGHTA and CDR2 is FQGNSA. As DNA, the CDR3 is TGTGCCAGCAGCTTCTCCTCCGGAGAGCAGTTCTTC. Protein sequence: CASSFSSGEQFF.

V gene TRBV10-1 combines with J gene TRBJ2-3; D uncertain. There are 18 residues in the CDR3. Looked up from germline, CDR1 is WNHNN and CDR2 is SYGVQD (reference sequence). The V end lost 5 bases, the J end lost 1 base, and 22 bases lay between the germline ends. CDR3 amino acids: CASSNTFDTSSGTDTQYF. The CDR3 region has the DNA TGCGCCAGCAGTAACACTTTTGACACGTCCTCTGGCACAGATACGCAGTATTTT.

This clone was detected only once. The rearrangement joins TRBV5-4 to TRBJ2-7; 8 bases align to TRBD2. V was pared by 2 bases and J by 2 bases, with 6 bases of the junction left unmatched. Per the germline V gene, CDR1 is SGHNT and CDR2 is YYREEE (reference sequence). The CDR3 loop spans 15 amino acids. The CDR3 sequence is CASSFPGAGAYEQYF. CDR3 bases: TGTGCCAGCAGCTTCCCAGGAGCGGGAGCCTACGAGCAGTACTTC.

As for this clone: One junction end disagrees with the germline gene, perhaps due to a read error. The rearrangement uses TRBV7-7 and TRBJ2-5; 7 bases agree with TRBD1. The CDR3 sequence is 16 residues long. Germline V CDR1 and CDR2: SSHAT, FNYEAQ (reference sequence). The CDR3 reads CASSLDRTGGIETQYF. As DNA, the CDR3 is TGTGCTAGCAGCTTAGACCGGACAGGAGGAATAGAGACCCAGTACTTC.

This clone was detected only once. This chain uses TRBV6-5 with TRBJ1-2, with TRBD1 identical over 9 bases. The germline CDR1 and CDR2 sequences are MNHEY and SVGAGI. CDR3 length equals 12 residues. V dropped 11 bases and J dropped 3; count of bases not matched to a gene: 4. DNA of the CDR3: TGTGCCTCACAGGGGGCGTACTATGGCTACACCTTC. It translates to CASQGAYYGYTF.